This T cell receptor beta chain was observed in a study of shared clonotypes between healthy human individuals. The repertoire was sequenced with immunoSEQ multiplex PCR; TCRdb's copy has only in-frame clones and lacks some. The sample comprises roughly 2,500,000 clones, 93% of which are singletons, and roughly 0.36% rests with the top ten. This clone has only a few counts. CDR1 and CDR2 (germline): WNHNN, SYGVQD (reference sequence). The CDR3 covers 14 residues. Trimming shortened V by 8 bases and J by 1 base, and 15 bases separated the two germline ends. The chain links TRBV10-1 to TRBJ2-7, with unresolved D. The receptor comes from a man aged 18 to 35 in good health. Some clones in this sample may be carry-over from other donors' samples. Sequences were obtained from naive CD4+ T cells from PBMCs. Subset in this sample: CD45RA+ positively selected. The CDR3 DNA sequence: TGCGCCAGCGGCCCCTTCGTAGGGTCCTACGAGCAGTACTTC. Translated, it gives CASGPFVGSYEQYF.